This T cell receptor (beta chain) was retrieved from a study of T-cell reconstitution after alpha-beta-depleted transplantation in children. The V segment lost 1 base and the J segment 6 bases; nucleotides outside the gene matches: 1. This CDR3 is built from 15 residues. Germline V CDR1 and CDR2: DFQATT, SNEGSKA (reference sequence). This clonotype has at least ten counts. What it binds is not known. Findings and caveats of the study: Reportedly, alpha-beta T cells present about two months post-transplant originated from several hundred expanded clones of graft origin. A year post-transplant, T-cell counts and diversity derived mostly from newly produced T cells. At day 60, the high TCRbeta diversity found in some patients originated from recipient T cells and thymic progenitors that had survived.

TCRbeta library preparation incorporated unique molecular identifiers. TCRdb called the PCR reads again in MiXCR, with one record for every CDR3 protein. The sample includes around 78,000 distinct CDR3 sequences, roughly 14% of them seen just once. The TCR sequence derives from a male patient between 2 and 15 years old who had a stem cell transplant for acute lymphoblastic leukemia, so the T cells may come from the graft donor. The chain combines TRBV20-1 with TRBJ2-3; TRBD2 aligns across 16 bases. This material consisted of PBMCs, mostly from graft donor cells, taken 180 days after TCRalphabeta/CD19-depleted stem cell transplant. The CDR3 spells CSARGGLAGGDTQYF. CDR3 nucleotides: TGCAGTGCTAGAGGGGGACTAGCGGGAGGGGATACGCAGTATTTT.